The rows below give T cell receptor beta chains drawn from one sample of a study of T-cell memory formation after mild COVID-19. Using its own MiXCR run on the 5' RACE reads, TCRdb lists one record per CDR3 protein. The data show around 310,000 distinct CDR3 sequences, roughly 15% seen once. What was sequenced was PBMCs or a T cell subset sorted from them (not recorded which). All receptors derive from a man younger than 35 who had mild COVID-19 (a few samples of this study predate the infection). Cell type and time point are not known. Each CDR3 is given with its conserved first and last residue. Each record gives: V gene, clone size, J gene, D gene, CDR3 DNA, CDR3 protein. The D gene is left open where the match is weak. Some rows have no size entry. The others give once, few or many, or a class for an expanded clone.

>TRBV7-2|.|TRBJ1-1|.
TGTGCCAGCAGTCGCCCGGAGAGGATGAACACTGAAGCTTTCTTT
CASSRPERMNTEAFF
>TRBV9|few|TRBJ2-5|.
TGTGCCAGCAGCGTAGTAGGGGATACCCCAAAACAGTACTTC
CASSVVGDTPKQYF
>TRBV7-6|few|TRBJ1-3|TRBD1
TGTGCCAGCAGCCACGAAGAGACAGGGTGGAACACCATATATTTT
CASSHEETGWNTIYF
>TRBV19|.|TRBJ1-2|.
TGTGCCAGTAAGAATCCTGACAGCAACTATGGCTACACCTTC
CASKNPDSNYGYTF
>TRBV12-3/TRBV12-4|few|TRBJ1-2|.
TGTGCCAGCAGCCCGACAGGCCAGTATGGCTACACCTTC
CASSPTGQYGYTF
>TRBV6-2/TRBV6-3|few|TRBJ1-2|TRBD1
TGTGCCAGCACCTGGACAGGGGACTATGGCTACACCTTC
CASTWTGDYGYTF
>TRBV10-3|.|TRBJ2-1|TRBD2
TGTGCCATCGGGGGGGGACGGACTAGCAGGTATGAGCAGTTCTTC
CAIGGGRTSRYEQFF
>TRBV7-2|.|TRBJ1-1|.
TGTGCCAGCACCCCCACCTCCCAGCCCACTGAAGCTTTCTTT
CASTPTSQPTEAFF
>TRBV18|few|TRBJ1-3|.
TGTGCCAGCTACTCGAGCGGAAACACCATATATTTT
CASYSSGNTIYF
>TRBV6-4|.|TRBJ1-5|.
TGTGCCAGCAGCACAGGGAGCAATCAGCCCCAGCATTTT
CASSTGSNQPQHF
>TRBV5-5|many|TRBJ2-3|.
TGTGCCAGCAGCCACCGACAGGGAGGAGATACGCAGTATTTT
CASSHRQGGDTQYF
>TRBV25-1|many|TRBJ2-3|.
TGTGCCAGCAGTGAGGGCAGGTGGGTCACAGATACGCAGTATTTT
CASSEGRWVTDTQYF
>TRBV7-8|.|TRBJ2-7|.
TGTGCCAGCAGATCTTGGACCGAGTCCTACGAGCAGTACTTC
CASRSWTESYEQYF
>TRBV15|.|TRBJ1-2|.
TGTGCCACCAGCAGAGTGGAAGGGGCTGGCTATGGCTACACCTTC
CATSRVEGAGYGYTF
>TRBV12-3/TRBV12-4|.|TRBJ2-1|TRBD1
TGTGCCAGCAGGCCGGACAGGAGCTCCTACAATGAGCAGTTCTTC
CASRPDRSSYNEQFF
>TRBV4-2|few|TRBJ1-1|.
TGTGCCAGCAGCCAAGAAGAGGGACAAGTGAACACTGAAGCTTTCTTT
CASSQEEGQVNTEAFF
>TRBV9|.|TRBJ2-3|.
TGTGCCAGCGGCTTGGGGGGCCCGTCAGATACGCAGTATTTT
CASGLGGPSDTQYF
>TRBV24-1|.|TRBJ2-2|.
TGTGCCACCTACGGGGCGAACACCGGGGAGCTGTTTTTT
CATYGANTGELFF
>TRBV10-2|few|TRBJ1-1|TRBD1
TGCGCCAGCAGTGGACAGGGGGCAGGGACTGAAGCTTTCTTT
CASSGQGAGTEAFF